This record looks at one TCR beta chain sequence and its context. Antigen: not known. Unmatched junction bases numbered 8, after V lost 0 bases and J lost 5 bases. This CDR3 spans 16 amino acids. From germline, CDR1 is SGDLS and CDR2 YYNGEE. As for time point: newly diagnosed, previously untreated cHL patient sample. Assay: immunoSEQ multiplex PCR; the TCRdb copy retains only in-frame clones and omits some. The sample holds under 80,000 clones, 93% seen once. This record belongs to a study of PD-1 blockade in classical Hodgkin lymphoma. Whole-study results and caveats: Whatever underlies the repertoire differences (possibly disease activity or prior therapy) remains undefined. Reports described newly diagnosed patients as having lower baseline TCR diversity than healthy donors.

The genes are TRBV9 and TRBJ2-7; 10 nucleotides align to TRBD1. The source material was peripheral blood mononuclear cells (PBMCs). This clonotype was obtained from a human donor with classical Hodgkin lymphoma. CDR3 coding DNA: TGTGCCAGCAGCGTAGATTGGGGACAGGGGAGTCACGAGCAGTACTTC. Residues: CASSVDWGQGSHEQYF. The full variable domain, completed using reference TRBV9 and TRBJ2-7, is DSGVTQTPKHLITATGQRVTLRCSPRSGDLSVYWYQQSLDQGLQFLIQYYNGEERAKGNILERFSAQQFPDLHSELNLSSLELGDSALYFCASSVDWGQGSHEQYFGPGTRLTVT.